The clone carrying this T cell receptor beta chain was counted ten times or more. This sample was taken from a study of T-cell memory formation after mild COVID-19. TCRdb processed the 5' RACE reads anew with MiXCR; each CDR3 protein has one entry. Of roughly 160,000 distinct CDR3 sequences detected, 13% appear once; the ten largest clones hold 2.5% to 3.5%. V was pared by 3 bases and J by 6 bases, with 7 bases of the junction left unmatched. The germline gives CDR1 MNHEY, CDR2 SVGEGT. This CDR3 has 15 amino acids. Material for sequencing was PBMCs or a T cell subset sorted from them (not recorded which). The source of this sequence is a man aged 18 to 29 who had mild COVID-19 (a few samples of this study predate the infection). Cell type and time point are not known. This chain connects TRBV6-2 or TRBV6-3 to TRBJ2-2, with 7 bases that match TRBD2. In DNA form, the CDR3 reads TGTGCCAGCAGTTATCCGCGGGGGAGGGCCGGGGAGCTGTTTTTT. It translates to CASSYPRGRAGELFF.